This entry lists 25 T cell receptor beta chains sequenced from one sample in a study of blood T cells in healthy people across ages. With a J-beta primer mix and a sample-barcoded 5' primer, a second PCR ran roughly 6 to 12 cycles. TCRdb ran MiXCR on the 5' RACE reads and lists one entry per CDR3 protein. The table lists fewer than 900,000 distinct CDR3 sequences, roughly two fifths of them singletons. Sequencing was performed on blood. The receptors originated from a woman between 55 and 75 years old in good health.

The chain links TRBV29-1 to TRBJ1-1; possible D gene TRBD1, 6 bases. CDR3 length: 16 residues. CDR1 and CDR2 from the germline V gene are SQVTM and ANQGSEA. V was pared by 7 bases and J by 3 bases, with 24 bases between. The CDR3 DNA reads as TGCAGCGCCGGCGGCCTAATAGACAGGCCCTACACTGAAGCTTTCTTT. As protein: CSAGGLIDRPYTEAFF. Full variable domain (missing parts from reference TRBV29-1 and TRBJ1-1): SAVISQKPSRDICQRGTSLTIQCQVDSQVTMMFWYRQQPGQSLTLIATANQGSEATYESGFVIDKFPISRPNLTFSTLTVSNMSPEDSSIYLCSAGGLIDRPYTEAFFGQGTRLTVV.

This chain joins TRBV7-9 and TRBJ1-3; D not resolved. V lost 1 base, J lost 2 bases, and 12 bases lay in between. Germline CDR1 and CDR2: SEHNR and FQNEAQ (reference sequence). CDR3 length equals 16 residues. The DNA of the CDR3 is TGTGCCAGCAGCTTAGTGGTCGGCAAGACTGGAAACACCATATATTTT. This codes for CASSLVVGKTGNTIYF.

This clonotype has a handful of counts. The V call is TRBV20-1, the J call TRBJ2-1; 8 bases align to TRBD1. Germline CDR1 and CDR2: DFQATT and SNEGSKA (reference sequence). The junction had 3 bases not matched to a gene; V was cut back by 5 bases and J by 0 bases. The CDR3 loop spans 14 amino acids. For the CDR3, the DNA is TGCAGTGCTTCCGACAGGGGCTCCTACAATGAGCAGTTCTTC. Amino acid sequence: CSASDRGSYNEQFF.

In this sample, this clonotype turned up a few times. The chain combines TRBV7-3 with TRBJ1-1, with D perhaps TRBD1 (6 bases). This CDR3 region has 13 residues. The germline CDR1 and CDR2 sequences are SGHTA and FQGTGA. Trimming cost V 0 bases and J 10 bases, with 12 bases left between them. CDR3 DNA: TGTGCCAGCAGCTTAACTGTCGGGACACCAGCTTTCTTT. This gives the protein CASSLTVGTPAFF.

CDR3 sequence reads: CASSPNYNEQFF. The CDR3 bases are TGTGCCAGCAGCCCGAACTACAATGAGCAGTTCTTC. The rearrangement uses TRBV6-1 and TRBJ2-1; no clear D. There are 12 residues in the CDR3. The V end lost 6 bases, the J end lost 3 bases, and 6 bases lay between the germline ends. Per germline, CDR1 MNHNS and CDR2 SASEGT.

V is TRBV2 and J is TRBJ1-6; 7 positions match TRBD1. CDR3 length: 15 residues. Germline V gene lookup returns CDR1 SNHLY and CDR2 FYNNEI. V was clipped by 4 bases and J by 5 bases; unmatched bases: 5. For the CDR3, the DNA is TGTGCCAGCAGTGTACAGGGGCCAAATAATTCACCCCTCCACTTT. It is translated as CASSVQGPNNSPLHF.

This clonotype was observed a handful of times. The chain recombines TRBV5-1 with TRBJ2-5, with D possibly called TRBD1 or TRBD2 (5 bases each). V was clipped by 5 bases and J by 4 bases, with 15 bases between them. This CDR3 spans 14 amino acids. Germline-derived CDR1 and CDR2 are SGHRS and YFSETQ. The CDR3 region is CASRGREIAETQYF. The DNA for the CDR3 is TGCGCCAGCAGGGGCAGGGAGATAGCAGAGACCCAGTACTTC.

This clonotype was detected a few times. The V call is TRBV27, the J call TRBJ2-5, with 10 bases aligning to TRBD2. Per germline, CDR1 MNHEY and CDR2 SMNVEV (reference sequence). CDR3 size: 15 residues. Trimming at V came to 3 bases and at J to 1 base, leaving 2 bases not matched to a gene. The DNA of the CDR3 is TGTGCCAGCAGTTTTGGGACTAGCGTCCAAGAGACCCAGTACTTC. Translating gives CASSFGTSVQETQYF.

The CDR3 sequence: CASRRDRDNQPQHF. Written as DNA, the CDR3 is TGTGCCAGCAGACGGGACAGGGACAATCAGCCCCAGCATTTT. The rearrangement links TRBV7-4 to TRBJ1-5; 9 nucleotides line up with TRBD1. The CDR3 spans 14 residues. Germline CDR1 SGHVT, CDR2 SQSDAQ. V trimming: 6 bases; J trimming: 3 bases; junction bases outside the gene matches: 3.

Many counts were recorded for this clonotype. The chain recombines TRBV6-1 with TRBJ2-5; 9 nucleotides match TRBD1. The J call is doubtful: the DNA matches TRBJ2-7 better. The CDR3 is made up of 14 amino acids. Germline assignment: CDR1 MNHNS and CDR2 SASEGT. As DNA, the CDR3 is TGTGCCAGCAGTATCCCGGGACAGGGTTACGAGCAGTACTTC. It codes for CASSIPGQGYEQYF.

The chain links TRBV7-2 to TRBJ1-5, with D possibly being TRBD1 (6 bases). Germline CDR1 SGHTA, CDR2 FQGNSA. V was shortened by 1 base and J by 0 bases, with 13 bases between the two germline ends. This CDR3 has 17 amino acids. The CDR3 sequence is CASSLDPYRDSNQPQHF. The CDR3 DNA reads TGTGCCAGCAGCTTAGACCCATACAGGGATAGCAATCAGCCCCAGCATTTT.

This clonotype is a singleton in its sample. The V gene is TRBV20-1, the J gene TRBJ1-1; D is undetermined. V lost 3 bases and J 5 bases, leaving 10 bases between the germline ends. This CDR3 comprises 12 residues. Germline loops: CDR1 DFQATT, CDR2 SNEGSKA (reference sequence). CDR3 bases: TGCAGTGCTAGCCCAGGAGGAACTGAAGCTTTCTTT. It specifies CSASPGGTEAFF.

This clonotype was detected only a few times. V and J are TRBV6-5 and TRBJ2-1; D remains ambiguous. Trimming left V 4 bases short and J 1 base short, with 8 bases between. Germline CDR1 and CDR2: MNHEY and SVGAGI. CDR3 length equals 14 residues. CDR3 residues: CASSFLASYNEQFF. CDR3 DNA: TGTGCCAGCAGTTTCCTCGCTTCCTACAATGAGCAGTTCTTC.

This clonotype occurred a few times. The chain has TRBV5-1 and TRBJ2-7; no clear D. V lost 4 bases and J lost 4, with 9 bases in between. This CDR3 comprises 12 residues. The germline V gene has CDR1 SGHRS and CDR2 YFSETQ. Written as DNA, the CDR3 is TGCGCCAGCAGCCCCGAGGAATACGAGCAGTACTTC. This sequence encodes CASSPEEYEQYF.

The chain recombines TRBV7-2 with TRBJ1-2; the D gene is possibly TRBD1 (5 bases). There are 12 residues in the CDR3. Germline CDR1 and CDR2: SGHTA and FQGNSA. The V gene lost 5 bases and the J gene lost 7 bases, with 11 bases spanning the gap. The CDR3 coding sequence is TGTGCCAGCAGCCCAGACAGTACTGGCTACACCTTC. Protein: CASSPDSTGYTF.

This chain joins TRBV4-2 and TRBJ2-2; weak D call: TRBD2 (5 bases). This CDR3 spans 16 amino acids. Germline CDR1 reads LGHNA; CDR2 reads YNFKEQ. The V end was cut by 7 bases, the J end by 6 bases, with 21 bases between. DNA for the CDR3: TGTGCCAGCACCCTGGGAGACTTAGTATCCGCCGGGGAGCTGTTTTTT. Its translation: CASTLGDLVSAGELFF.

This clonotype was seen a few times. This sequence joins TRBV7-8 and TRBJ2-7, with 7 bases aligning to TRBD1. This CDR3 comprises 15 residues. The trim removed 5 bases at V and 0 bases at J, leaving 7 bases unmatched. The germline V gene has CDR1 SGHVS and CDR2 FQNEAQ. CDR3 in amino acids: CASSRAGTDSYEQYF. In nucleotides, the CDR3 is TGTGCCAGCAGCAGAGCCGGGACAGACTCCTACGAGCAGTACTTC.

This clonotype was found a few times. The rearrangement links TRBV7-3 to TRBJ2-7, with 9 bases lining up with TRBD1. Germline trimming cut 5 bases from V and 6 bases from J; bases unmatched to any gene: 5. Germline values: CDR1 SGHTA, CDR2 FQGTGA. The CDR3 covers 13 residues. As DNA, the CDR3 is TGTGCCAGCAGCCGGGACAGGGAAAGCGAGCAGTACTTC. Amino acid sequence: CASSRDRESEQYF.

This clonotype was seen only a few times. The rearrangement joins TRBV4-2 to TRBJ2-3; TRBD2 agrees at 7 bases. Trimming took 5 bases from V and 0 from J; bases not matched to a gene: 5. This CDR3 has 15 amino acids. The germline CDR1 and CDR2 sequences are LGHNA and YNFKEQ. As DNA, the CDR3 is TGTGCCAGCAGCAAGCGTAGCGGGAGCACAGATACGCAGTATTTT. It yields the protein CASSKRSGSTDTQYF.

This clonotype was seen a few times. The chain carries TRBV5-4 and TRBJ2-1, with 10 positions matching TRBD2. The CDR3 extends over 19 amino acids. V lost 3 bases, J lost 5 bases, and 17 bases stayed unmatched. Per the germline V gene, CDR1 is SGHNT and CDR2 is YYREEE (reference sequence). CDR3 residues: CASSSGFRERGGPDNEQFF. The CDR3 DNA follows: TGTGCCAGCAGCTCTGGCTTTCGCGAGCGGGGGGGCCCTGACAATGAGCAGTTCTTC.

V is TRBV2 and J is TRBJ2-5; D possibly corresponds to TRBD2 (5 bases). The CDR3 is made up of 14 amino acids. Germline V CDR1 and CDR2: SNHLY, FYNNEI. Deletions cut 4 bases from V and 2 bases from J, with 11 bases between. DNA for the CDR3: TGTGCCAGCAGTGGGGCACTAGGGCAAGAGACCCAGTACTTC. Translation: CASSGALGQETQYF. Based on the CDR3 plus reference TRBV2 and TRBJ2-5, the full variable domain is EPEVTQTPSHQVTQMGQEVILRCVPISNHLYFYWYRQILGQKVEFLVSFYNNEISEKSEIFDDQFSVERPDGSNFTLKIRSTKLEDSAMYFCASSGALGQETQYFGPGTRLLVL.

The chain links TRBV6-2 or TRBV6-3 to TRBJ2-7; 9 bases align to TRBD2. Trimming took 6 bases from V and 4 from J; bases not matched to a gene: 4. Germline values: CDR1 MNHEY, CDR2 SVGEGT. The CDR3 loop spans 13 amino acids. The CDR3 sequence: CASRGLALYEQYF. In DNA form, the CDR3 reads TGTGCCAGCAGGGGACTAGCCCTGTACGAGCAGTACTTC.

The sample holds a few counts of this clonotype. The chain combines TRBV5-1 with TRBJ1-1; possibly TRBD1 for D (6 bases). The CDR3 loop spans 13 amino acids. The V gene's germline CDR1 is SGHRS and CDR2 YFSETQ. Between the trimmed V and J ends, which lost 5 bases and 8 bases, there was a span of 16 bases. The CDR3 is CASSRTGTTEAFF. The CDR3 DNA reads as TGCGCCAGCAGTCGAACCGGGACAACAGAAGCTTTCTTT.

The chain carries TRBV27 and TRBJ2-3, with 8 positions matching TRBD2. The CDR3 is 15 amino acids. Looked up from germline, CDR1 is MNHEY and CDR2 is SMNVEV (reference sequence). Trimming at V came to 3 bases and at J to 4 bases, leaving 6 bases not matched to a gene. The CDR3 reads CASSLVGTSPDTQYF. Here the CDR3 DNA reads TGTGCCAGCAGTTTGGTCGGGACTAGTCCAGATACGCAGTATTTT.

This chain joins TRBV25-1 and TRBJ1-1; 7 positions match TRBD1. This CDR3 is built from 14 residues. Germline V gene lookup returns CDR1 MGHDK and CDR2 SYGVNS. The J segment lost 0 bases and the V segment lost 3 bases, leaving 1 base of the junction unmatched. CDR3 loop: CASSETGMNTEAFF. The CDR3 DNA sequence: TGTGCCAGCAGTGAGACAGGGATGAACACTGAAGCTTTCTTT.